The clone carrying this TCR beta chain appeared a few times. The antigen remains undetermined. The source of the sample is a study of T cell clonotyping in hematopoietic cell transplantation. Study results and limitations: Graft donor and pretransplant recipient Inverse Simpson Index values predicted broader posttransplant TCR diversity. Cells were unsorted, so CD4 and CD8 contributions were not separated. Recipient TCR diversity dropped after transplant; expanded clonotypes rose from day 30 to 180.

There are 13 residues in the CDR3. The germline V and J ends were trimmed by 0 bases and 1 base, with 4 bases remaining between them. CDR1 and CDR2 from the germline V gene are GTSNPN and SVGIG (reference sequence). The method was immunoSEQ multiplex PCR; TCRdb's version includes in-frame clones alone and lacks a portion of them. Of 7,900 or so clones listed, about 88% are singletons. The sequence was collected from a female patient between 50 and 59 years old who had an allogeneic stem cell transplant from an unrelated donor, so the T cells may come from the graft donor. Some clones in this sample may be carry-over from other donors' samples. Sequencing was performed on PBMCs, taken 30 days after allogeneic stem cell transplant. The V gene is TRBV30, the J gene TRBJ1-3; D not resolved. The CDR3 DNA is TGTGCCTGGAGTGTGGTATCTGGAAACACCATATATTTT. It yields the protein CAWSVVSGNTIYF.